Each of the 10 T cell receptor beta chains below was sequenced from the same sample in a study of beta chain features in type 1 diabetes. The study's findings and limits: In all four CD4+ subsets, TCRB CDR3 length was significantly, moderately reduced in type 1 diabetes.

Their antigens remain unidentified. Expressed TCRB transcripts were sequenced because the isolated RNA had all been reverse transcribed beforehand. Only in-frame clones appear in the TCRdb table, and some are missing; sequencing was by immunoSEQ multiplex PCR. The data show around 250,000 clones, roughly 13% seen once. Material for sequencing was naive CD4+ T cells from blood. These receptors came from a man younger than 40 with type 1 diabetes.

This clone was counted between two and nine times. The gene calls are TRBV27 and TRBJ1-5; D is possibly TRBD1 (6 bases). Deletions cut 6 bases from V and 7 bases from J, with 25 bases between. The CDR3 runs 17 residues. The germline CDR1 and CDR2 sequences are MNHEY and SMNVEV (reference sequence). The CDR3 reads CASSDHYTGMGKQPQHF. CDR3 in DNA: TGTGCCAGCAGCGATCACTACACAGGGATGGGAAAACAGCCCCAGCATTTT.

This clone was recorded a few times. The chain employs TRBV25-1 and TRBJ1-1, with TRBD1 as a possible D gene (6 bases). CDR1 and CDR2 (germline): MGHDK, SYGVNS. The CDR3 runs 13 residues. V was cut by 5 bases and J by 4 bases, with 11 bases left in between. The CDR3 region is CASSIQGGTEAFF. The CDR3 region has the DNA TGTGCCAGCAGTATCCAAGGGGGCACTGAAGCTTTCTTT.

The sample holds a few counts of this clone. This chain connects TRBV7-2 to TRBJ2-5; D is unclear. This CDR3 is 14 amino acids long. Trimming shortened V by 5 bases and J by 2 bases, and 12 bases separated the two germline ends. In germline, CDR1 is SGHTA, CDR2 FQGNSA. CDR3 residues: CASSPRSAQETQYF. Written as DNA, the CDR3 is TGTGCCAGCAGCCCGAGGTCAGCTCAAGAGACCCAGTACTTC.

To note about this clone: In the same sample, other DNA sequences code for this CDR3. The chain has TRBV9 and TRBJ2-1; 7 bases agree with TRBD1. This CDR3 region has 14 residues. The germline V gene encodes CDR1 SGDLS and CDR2 YYNGEE. J lost 6 bases, V lost 2 bases, and 5 bases had no gene match. This chain's CDR3 is CASSVQGVGNEQFF. CDR3 nucleotide sequence: TGTGCCAGCAGCGTGCAGGGGGTAGGCAATGAGCAGTTCTTC.

The chain couples TRBV14 to TRBJ2-6, with D hard to call. V gave up 4 bases and J gave up 1 base, with 8 bases separating them. This CDR3 is 15 amino acids long. In germline, CDR1 is SGHDN, CDR2 FVKESK. DNA of the CDR3: TGTGCCAGCAGCCCGTACTTGTCTGGGGCCAACGTCCTGACTTTC. Amino acids: CASSPYLSGANVLTF.

V and J are TRBV14 and TRBJ2-1, with 14 bases aligning to TRBD2. Germline V gives CDR1 SGHDN, CDR2 FVKESK. V gave up 3 bases and J gave up 7 bases; unmatched junction bases: 8. This CDR3 is built from 17 residues. CDR3 amino acids: CASSQWGTSGSINEQFF. In nucleotides, the CDR3 is TGTGCCAGCAGCCAGTGGGGGACTAGCGGGAGTATAAATGAGCAGTTCTTC.

V gene TRBV30 combines with J gene TRBJ2-5, with TRBD1 matching 7 bases. The CDR3 contains 13 residues. The germline gives CDR1 GTSNPN, CDR2 SVGIG (reference sequence). Trimming cost V 3 bases and J 4 bases; bases outside gene matches: 5. CDR3 nucleotides: TGTGCCTGGAGAACAGGGGTTAGAGAGACCCAGTACTTC. As protein: CAWRTGVRETQYF.

The chain is built from TRBV6-1 and TRBJ1-1; D perhaps matches TRBD1 (6 bases). Trimming shortened V by 2 bases and J by 7 bases, and 17 bases separated the two germline ends. Germline CDR1 MNHNS, CDR2 SASEGT. CDR3 size: 15 residues. This CDR3 reads CASSESLGQRIEAFF. In DNA, the CDR3 is TGTGCCAGCAGTGAATCCCTTGGACAGCGCATTGAAGCTTTCTTT.

This clone was observed a few times. The chain is built from TRBV9 and TRBJ2-6; possibly TRBD1 for D (6 bases). Trimming removed 0 bases at V and 4 bases at J, with 14 bases between. This CDR3 contains 17 residues. Germline CDR1 reads SGDLS; CDR2 reads YYNGEE. Here the CDR3 reads CASSVEVGAWGANVLTF. Here the CDR3 DNA reads TGTGCCAGCAGCGTAGAGGTGGGGGCATGGGGGGCCAACGTCCTGACTTTC.

The J gene is TRBJ2-5, the V gene TRBV9, with D possibly matching TRBD1 (5 bases). CDR3 length equals 15 residues. Trimming pared 0 bases from V and 2 bases from J, leaving 11 bases between. Germline assignment: CDR1 SGDLS and CDR2 YYNGEE. This CDR3 is CASSVGVQEQETQYF. The CDR3 nucleotides read TGTGCCAGCAGCGTAGGGGTACAGGAGCAAGAGACCCAGTACTTC.